A selection of T cell receptor beta chains follows, all from one sample in a study of blood T cell repertoires in COVID-19. Method: immunoSEQ multiplex PCR; TCRdb's copy keeps in-frame clones and lacks some. The data show 150,000 or so clones, 75% to 90% seen once. Sequences were obtained from peripheral blood. These receptors were obtained from a man at least 80 years old with acute or convalescent COVID-19. CDR3s include the opening cysteine and the closing phenylalanine or tryptophan. D genes are given only for firm matches.

CDR3aa: CASSISTGRQPQHF; v_gene: TRBV19; d_gene: TRBD1; j_gene: TRBJ1-5
CDR3aa: CASSEDREASLSYGYTF; v_gene: TRBV9; d_gene: TRBD1; j_gene: TRBJ1-2
CDR3aa: CASSSTGGNYGYTF; v_gene: TRBV5-1; d_gene: TRBD1; j_gene: TRBJ1-2
CDR3aa: CASSKDAGLAGDTQYF; v_gene: TRBV2; d_gene: TRBD2; j_gene: TRBJ2-3
CDR3aa: CASSPRGNTEAFF; v_gene: TRBV7-6; d_gene: NA; j_gene: TRBJ1-1
CDR3aa: CASSDAGTGNYGYTF; v_gene: TRBV19; d_gene: TRBD1; j_gene: TRBJ1-2
CDR3aa: CASSEAAVRETQYF; v_gene: TRBV6-1; d_gene: NA; j_gene: TRBJ2-5
CDR3aa: CASSSGQEDSNTYNSPLHF; v_gene: TRBV6-4; d_gene: TRBD1; j_gene: TRBJ1-6
CDR3aa: CASSRTGNQPQHF; v_gene: TRBV12-3/TRBV12-4; d_gene: TRBD1; j_gene: TRBJ1-5
CDR3aa: CASSQGQGTYEQYF; v_gene: TRBV3-1/TRBV3-2; d_gene: TRBD1; j_gene: TRBJ2-7
CDR3aa: CASSQRGRRETQYF; v_gene: TRBV7-2; d_gene: NA; j_gene: TRBJ2-5
CDR3aa: CSGGGGTTYEQYF; v_gene: TRBV29-1; d_gene: NA; j_gene: TRBJ2-7
CDR3aa: CASTPGQTLMNTEAFF; v_gene: TRBV11-2; d_gene: NA; j_gene: TRBJ1-1
CDR3aa: CASSIDGPSGIYEQYF; v_gene: TRBV19; d_gene: TRBD2; j_gene: TRBJ2-7
CDR3aa: CASSQDGTGLEAFF; v_gene: TRBV3-1/TRBV3-2; d_gene: TRBD1; j_gene: TRBJ1-1
CDR3aa: CASSQQGAFNSPLHF; v_gene: TRBV7-8; d_gene: TRBD1; j_gene: TRBJ1-6
CDR3aa: CASSIGTAYEQYF; v_gene: TRBV19; d_gene: NA; j_gene: TRBJ2-7
CDR3aa: CARSVMTTSMQTQYF; v_gene: TRBV5-3; d_gene: TRBD2; j_gene: TRBJ2-5
CDR3aa: CASSPDRALTDTQYF; v_gene: TRBV7-2; d_gene: TRBD1; j_gene: TRBJ2-3
CDR3aa: CASSVYSTMNTEAFF; v_gene: TRBV21-1; d_gene: NA; j_gene: TRBJ1-1
CDR3aa: CASSLTTGEAFF; v_gene: TRBV5-1; d_gene: NA; j_gene: TRBJ1-1
CDR3aa: CASSPLSAGGYNEQFF; v_gene: TRBV18; d_gene: TRBD2; j_gene: TRBJ2-1
CDR3aa: CASLSISVGEKLFF; v_gene: TRBV2; d_gene: NA; j_gene: TRBJ1-4
CDR3aa: CASSTVSGYEQYF; v_gene: TRBV19; d_gene: NA; j_gene: TRBJ2-7
CDR3aa: CASSSRLARSEETQYF; v_gene: TRBV28; d_gene: TRBD2; j_gene: TRBJ2-5
CDR3aa: CASTITRDRGRQPQHF; v_gene: TRBV28; d_gene: TRBD1; j_gene: TRBJ1-5
CDR3aa: CASRIDSTEAFF; v_gene: TRBV28; d_gene: NA; j_gene: TRBJ1-1
CDR3aa: CASSGGTYYNEQFF; v_gene: TRBV7-2; d_gene: NA; j_gene: TRBJ2-1
CDR3aa: CASSIGGVSSQPQHF; v_gene: TRBV19; d_gene: NA; j_gene: TRBJ1-5
CDR3aa: CASSLTAQNTGELFF; v_gene: TRBV5-1; d_gene: NA; j_gene: TRBJ2-2
CDR3aa: CASSKTGAGNEQFF; v_gene: TRBV19; d_gene: TRBD1; j_gene: TRBJ2-1
CDR3aa: CASSGWPGANVLTF; v_gene: TRBV2; d_gene: NA; j_gene: TRBJ2-6
CDR3aa: CASSYSLAGPYNEQFF; v_gene: TRBV6-6; d_gene: TRBD2; j_gene: TRBJ2-1
CDR3aa: CASSPLGQRTEAFF; v_gene: TRBV4-1; d_gene: NA; j_gene: TRBJ1-1
CDR3aa: CASSQDAGETQYF; v_gene: TRBV3-1/TRBV3-2; d_gene: NA; j_gene: TRBJ2-5
CDR3aa: CSASTGTGPFDRYGYTF; v_gene: TRBV20-1; d_gene: TRBD1; j_gene: TRBJ1-2
CDR3aa: CASSPGNQETQYF; v_gene: TRBV18; d_gene: NA; j_gene: TRBJ2-5
CDR3aa: CASSYRSGGGNEQFF; v_gene: TRBV28; d_gene: TRBD2; j_gene: TRBJ2-1
CDR3aa: CATSRDRGTGPHTEAFF; v_gene: TRBV15; d_gene: TRBD1; j_gene: TRBJ1-1
CDR3aa: CASSADRPPWSCFF; v_gene: TRBV2; d_gene: NA; j_gene: TRBJ2-2
CDR3aa: CASSPGTTQETQYF; v_gene: TRBV6-5; d_gene: TRBD2; j_gene: TRBJ2-5
CDR3aa: CASSNKQGLGEKLFF; v_gene: TRBV7-8; d_gene: NA; j_gene: TRBJ1-4
CDR3aa: CASSLWGVQPQHF; v_gene: TRBV5-6; d_gene: NA; j_gene: TRBJ1-5
CDR3aa: CASGERGSSTDTQYF; v_gene: TRBV19; d_gene: TRBD2; j_gene: TRBJ2-3
CDR3aa: CASSPGLAGTEQFF; v_gene: TRBV28; d_gene: TRBD2; j_gene: TRBJ2-1
CDR3aa: CASSLAGGLDYEQYF; v_gene: TRBV3-1/TRBV3-2; d_gene: TRBD2; j_gene: TRBJ2-7
CDR3aa: CSAIPGGTGGANYGYTF; v_gene: TRBV29-1; d_gene: TRBD1; j_gene: TRBJ1-2
CDR3aa: CASSLAAGPNYGYTF; v_gene: TRBV5-4; d_gene: NA; j_gene: TRBJ1-2
CDR3aa: CASSIAGSGAEAFF; v_gene: TRBV19; d_gene: NA; j_gene: TRBJ1-1
CDR3aa: CASSSGLGGGYEQYF; v_gene: TRBV5-1; d_gene: NA; j_gene: TRBJ2-7
CDR3aa: CAARGLADTDTQYF; v_gene: TRBV27; d_gene: TRBD2; j_gene: TRBJ2-3